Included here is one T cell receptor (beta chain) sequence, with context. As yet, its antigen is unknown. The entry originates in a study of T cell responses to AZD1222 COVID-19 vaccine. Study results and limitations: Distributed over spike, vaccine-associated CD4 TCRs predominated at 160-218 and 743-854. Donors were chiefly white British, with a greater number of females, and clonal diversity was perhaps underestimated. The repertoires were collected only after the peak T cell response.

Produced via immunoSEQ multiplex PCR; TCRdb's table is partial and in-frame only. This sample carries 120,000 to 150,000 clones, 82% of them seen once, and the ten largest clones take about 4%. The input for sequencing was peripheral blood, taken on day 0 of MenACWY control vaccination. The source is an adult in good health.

CDR3 protein: CASSQVFSDTQYF. CDR3 sequence (DNA): TGTGCCAGCAGCCAAGTGTTCTCAGATACGCAGTATTTT. The genes are TRBV14 and TRBJ2-3; unclear D gene. In germline, CDR1 is SGHDN, CDR2 FVKESK. There are 13 residues in the CDR3. Trimming removed 1 base from V and 4 bases from J, with 6 bases in between. Together with reference TRBV14 and TRBJ2-3, the CDR3 gives the full variable domain: EAGVTQFPSHSVIEKGQTVTLRCDPISGHDNLYWYRRVMGKEIKFLLHFVKESKQDESGMPNNRFLAERTGGTYSTLKVQPAELEDSGVYFCASSQVFSDTQYFGPGTRLTVL.